This T cell receptor (beta chain) was profiled in a study of T-cell reconstitution after alpha-beta-depleted transplantation in children. Study-level points and caveats: Expanded graft clones, several hundred of them, were reportedly the source of alpha-beta T cells about two months after transplant. TCRbeta diversity was high at day 60 in some patients (a result of surviving recipient T cells and thymic progenitors). Diversity and T-cell counts at one year after transplant derived mostly from new T cells.

This clonotype showed up just a few times. The antigen is undetermined. Preparation of the TCRbeta library involved a method that used unique molecular identifiers. TCRdb itself ran the PCR reads through MiXCR, one entry per CDR3 protein. The table has around 450,000 distinct CDR3 sequences, 15% to 20% seen once. CDR1 and CDR2 (germline): MNHNS, SASEGT. This CDR3 is 14 amino acids long. Deletions cut 6 bases from V and 4 bases from J, with 15 bases between. Source: PBMCs, mostly from graft donor cells, taken 360 days after TCRalphabeta/CD19-depleted stem cell transplant. The TCR originated in a boy younger than two who had a stem cell transplant for Wiskott-Aldrich syndrome, so the T cells may come from the graft donor. This sequence joins TRBV6-1 and TRBJ2-5; tentatively, D is TRBD1 (6 bases). The CDR3 sequence: CASRPRQEGETQYF. CDR3 nucleotides: TGTGCCAGCAGACCCAGACAGGAAGGAGAGACCCAGTACTTC.